The source of this T cell receptor beta chain is a study of Ad26.COV2.S vaccination and SARS-CoV-2 variants. The overall study: The study gave Ad26.COV2.S intramuscularly, once or twice 56 days apart. Broader study findings: The TCR-based breadth and depth measures might underestimate overall T cell responses.

Produced via immunoSEQ multiplex PCR; TCRdb's table is partial and in-frame only. Among roughly 380,000 clones listed, around 87% were seen once. A word on this clone: What it binds is unknown.

Documented treatment: around 19 received Ad26.COV2.S at low or high dose, single or two shots; roughly five received placebo; per-sample allocation not given. Material that was analyzed had been drawn on day 63 after the first vaccine or placebo injection. The CDR3 is made up of 13 amino acids. The germline V gene encodes CDR1 GTSNPN and CDR2 SVGIG (reference sequence). Trimming took 5 bases from V and 0 from J, leaving 10 bases between them. The chain uses TRBV30 and TRBJ1-1, with D tentatively TRBD1 (5 bases). Specimen: peripheral blood, collected in a trial of Ad26.COV2.S vaccine versus placebo. The sequence came from a person between 18 and 60 years old who received the Ad26.COV2.S COVID-19 vaccine or a placebo. The CDR3 DNA reads TGTGCCTGGGGGGGGATCATGAACACTGAAGCTTTCTTT. It is translated as CAWGGIMNTEAFF.